This T cell receptor beta chain is from a study of shared clonotypes between healthy human individuals. The CDR3 runs to 14 residues. Trimming stripped 5 bases from V and 0 bases from J, with 10 bases between. Per germline, CDR1 SEHNR and CDR2 FQNEAQ (reference sequence). Study conclusions and caveats: The genetic and exposure-history diversity represented was limited by few donors.

Naive CD8 cells were CD45RO-negative, positively selected for CCR7, excluding terminally differentiated effector memory CD45RA+ cells. Sequencing used immunoSEQ multiplex PCR; TCRdb keeps in-frame clones, though not all of them. Here the sample spans about 2 million clones, approximately 94% being singletons. With regard to this clone: Its matching antigen is unknown.

The gene calls are TRBV7-9 and TRBJ1-1, with D perhaps TRBD1 (5 bases). This TCR was sampled from a man between 18 and 29 years old in good health. Specimen: naive CD8+ T cells sorted from blood. The DNA for the CDR3 is TGTGCCAGCAGCACCGGGGCCATGAACACTGAAGCTTTCTTT. It encodes CASSTGAMNTEAFF.